The source of this T cell receptor (beta chain) is a study of T cell responses to AZD1222 COVID-19 vaccine. Study-level results: Donors were largely white British and mainly female; clonal diversity was possibly underestimated. At baseline, seropositivity was found in only five or six AZD1222 recipients.

This CDR3 is built from 16 residues. CDR1 is SGDLS, CDR2 YYNGEE, per germline. The ends lost 4 bases at V and 0 bases at J; junction bases unmatched: 6. With regard to this clone: Its antigen remains unidentified.

Sequenced by immunoSEQ multiplex PCR; TCRdb stores in-frame clones only, minus some. In the table there are about 120,000 clones, approximately 88% of which are singletons. The origin of this receptor is an adult in good health. This sample comprised peripheral blood, obtained on day 0 of AZD1222 vaccination. The chain has TRBV9 and TRBJ1-1; 10 nucleotides align to TRBD1. CDR3 amino acids: CASSLAGTGVNTEAFF. DNA of the CDR3: TGTGCCAGCAGCCTTGCCGGGACAGGGGTGAACACTGAAGCTTTCTTT.